A selection of T cell receptor beta chains follows, all from one sample in a study of blood T cell repertoires in COVID-19. The table came from immunoSEQ multiplex PCR; TCRdb's copy has only in-frame clones and leaves some out. The sample shows some 350,000 clones, approximately 90% of them seen only once. The sequencing sample was made of PBMCs or T cells enriched from blood (not recorded which). Receptor source: a man younger than 35 who had recovered from COVID-19. Both conserved end residues are part of each CDR3. D genes are given only for firm matches. Size is omitted from some rows. Given values are once, few, many or a class for expanded clones.

CASSAPRGGGAITGELFF,TGTGCCAGCAGCGCCCCCCGGGGCGGGGGGGCAATCACCGGGGAGCTGTTTTTT,TRBJ2-2,18,TRBD2,-,TRBV9
CATGDSLMAGNQPQHF,TGTGCCACCGGAGACAGTCTCATGGCGGGCAATCAGCCCCAGCATTTT,TRBJ1-5,16,-,-,TRBV24-1
CASSPAGGSYNEQFF,TGTGCCAGCAGTCCTGCGGGGGGCTCCTACAATGAGCAGTTCTTC,TRBJ2-1,15,TRBD2,-,TRBV6-5
CASSRQGFRDGYTF,TGTGCCAGCAGTAGACAGGGTTTTAGGGATGGCTACACCTTC,TRBJ1-2,14,TRBD1,-,TRBV28
CASSPRLAGDTNEQFF,TGTGCCAGCAGCCCAAGACTAGCGGGAGACACGAATGAGCAGTTCTTC,TRBJ2-1,16,TRBD2,-,TRBV11-2
CAISATGGLDNVRNIQYF,TGTGCCATCAGTGCGACAGGGGGATTGGATAATGTAAGAAACATTCAGTACTTC,TRBJ2-4,18,TRBD1,-,TRBV10-3
CGSGDYTGELFF,TGTGGGTCCGGGGATTACACCGGGGAGCTGTTTTTT,TRBJ2-2,12,-,few,TRBV6-5
CASSQLAGPYNEQFF,TGTGCCAGCAGTCAACTAGCGGGACCCTACAATGAGCAGTTCTTC,TRBJ2-1,15,TRBD2,-,TRBV11-3
CASSPQTGVGETQYF,TGCGCCAGCAGCCCACAGACAGGGGTTGGGGAGACCCAGTACTTC,TRBJ2-5,15,TRBD1,-,TRBV5-1
CASSRGPYTEAFF,TGTGCCAGCAGCCGAGGGCCCTACACTGAAGCTTTCTTT,TRBJ1-1,13,-,-,TRBV12-3/TRBV12-4
CASSTGTVTRDNQPQHF,TGTGCCAGTAGTACCGGGACAGTCACGAGGGACAATCAGCCCCAGCATTTT,TRBJ1-5,17,TRBD1,-,TRBV19
CASRSLGTDNEKLFF,TGTGCCAGCAGATCCTTAGGGACAGATAATGAAAAACTGTTTTTT,TRBJ1-4,15,TRBD1,-,TRBV6-5
CASRGTASYGYTF,TGTGCCAGCAGGGGGACAGCTTCCTATGGCTACACCTTC,TRBJ1-2,13,TRBD1,-,TRBV7-2
CASSSSASYTGELFF,TGCGCCAGCAGCTCCTCAGCGTCTTACACCGGGGAGCTGTTTTTT,TRBJ2-2,15,-,-,TRBV5-1
CASSRQSNEQFF,TGTGCCAGCAGCCGACAATCCAATGAGCAGTTCTTC,TRBJ2-1,12,-,-,TRBV12-3/TRBV12-4
CASRQGSYNSPLHF,TGTGCCAGCCGCCAGGGTTCCTATAATTCACCCCTCCACTTT,TRBJ1-6,14,-,-,TRBV11-2